Listed below are T cell receptor beta chains from one sample, sequenced in a study of blood T cell repertoires in COVID-19. Profiled with immunoSEQ multiplex PCR; TCRdb holds only in-frame clones, not every one. This table holds some 320,000 clones, 90% found once. Sequencing input: PBMCs or T cells enriched from blood (not recorded which). The receptor set was obtained from a woman aged 30 to 39 who had been exposed to COVID-19. The CDR3 runs from the conserved cysteine through the conserved F or W. A D gene is named only where the DNA matches it firmly. Not all rows give a size; the values are once, few, many and, for expanded clones, a class.

d_call	v_call	j_call	clone_size	cdr3_aa	cdr3_nt
-	TRBV18	TRBJ1-5	-	CASSFSGRNQPQHF	TGTGCCAGCTCATTCTCGGGTCGCAATCAGCCCCAGCATTTT
-	TRBV2	TRBJ2-7	-	CASNTRGLTYEQYF	TGTGCCAGCAACACGCGGGGGCTTACCTACGAGCAGTACTTC
TRBD2	TRBV5-4	TRBJ2-7	-	CASSFGGGSTYEQYF	TGTGCCAGCAGCTTTGGGGGGGGAAGCACCTACGAGCAGTACTTC
-	TRBV5-1	TRBJ2-7	-	CASSLDRVREQYF	TGCGCCAGCAGCTTGGACAGGGTGCGCGAGCAGTACTTC
-	TRBV5-6	TRBJ2-7	-	CASSSNYEQYF	TGTGCCAGCAGCTCAAACTACGAGCAGTACTTC
TRBD2	TRBV5-4	TRBJ2-3	once	CASSRRAGGTDTQYF	TGTGCCAGCAGCCGAAGGGCGGGGGGGACAGATACGCAGTATTTT
TRBD1	TRBV6-4	TRBJ1-6	-	CASSGTAGGGSPLHF	TGTGCCAGCAGTGGAACCGCAGGGGGCGGGTCACCCCTCCACTTT
-	TRBV5-1	TRBJ1-3	-	CASSSRPTGSSGNTIYF	TGCGCCAGCAGCTCGCGGCCTACGGGGTCCTCTGGAAACACCATATATTTT
-	TRBV27	TRBJ2-7	-	CASSLNRVGNEQYF	TGTGCCAGCAGTCTCAACAGGGTTGGCAACGAGCAGTACTTC
TRBD1	TRBV14	TRBJ2-1	-	CASSDRGNYNEQFF	TGTGCCAGCAGCGACAGGGGGAACTACAATGAGCAGTTCTTC
TRBD1	TRBV4-1	TRBJ1-2	once	CASSQGTGIGYGYTF	TGCGCCAGCAGCCAAGGGACAGGGATCGGATATGGCTACACCTTC
-	TRBV27	TRBJ1-1	-	CASSLSTGGNTEAFF	TGTGCCAGCAGTTTATCGACGGGGGGCAACACTGAAGCTTTCTTT
TRBD1	TRBV5-3	TRBJ1-5	-	CARSLFYRGLDQPQHF	TGTGCCAGAAGCTTATTTTACAGGGGGCTCGATCAGCCCCAGCATTTT
-	TRBV5-4	TRBJ1-1	-	CASSFSGGWTEAFF	TGTGCCAGCAGCTTTAGCGGGGGGTGGACTGAAGCTTTCTTT
-	TRBV7-9	TRBJ1-2	-	CASSLARGDYGYTF	TGTGCCAGCAGCTTAGCCAGAGGAGACTATGGCTACACCTTC
TRBD1	TRBV19	TRBJ2-7	-	CASSITGGPYEQYF	TGTGCCAGTAGTATAACAGGGGGACCCTACGAGCAGTACTTC
-	TRBV5-1	TRBJ1-1	-	CASSLEGLSGTEAFF	TGCGCCAGCAGCTTGGAGGGACTTTCGGGCACTGAAGCTTTCTTT
-	TRBV24-1	TRBJ1-6	-	CATSDHRWYNSPLHF	TGTGCCACCAGTGATCACCGGTGGTATAATTCACCCCTCCACTTT
TRBD1	TRBV7-9	TRBJ1-1	-	CASSPPGGANTEAFF	TGTGCCAGCAGCCCCCCAGGGGGCGCGAACACTGAAGCTTTCTTT
-	TRBV13	TRBJ2-7	-	CASIPKGGGYEQYF	TGTGCCAGCATCCCAAAGGGGGGGGGATACGAGCAGTACTTC
TRBD1	TRBV5-1	TRBJ1-1	-	CASSGASRDRGNLMNTEAFF	TGCGCCAGCAGCGGTGCATCCCGGGACAGGGGGAACCTCATGAACACTGAAGCTTTCTTT
-	TRBV6-5	TRBJ2-5	-	CASTGAEETQYF	TGTGCCAGCACAGGAGCGGAAGAGACCCAGTACTTC
-	TRBV5-1	TRBJ1-2	-	CASSLDRGRHGYTF	TGCGCCAGCAGCTTGGATAGGGGTCGGCATGGCTACACCTTC
-	TRBV30	TRBJ2-3	-	CAWTRELNTDTQYF	TGTGCCTGGACCCGGGAGCTAAACACAGATACGCAGTATTTT
TRBD2	TRBV4-1	TRBJ2-5	-	CASSQDSLAGGETQYF	TGCGCCAGCAGCCAAGATTCTCTAGCGGGGGGAGAGACCCAGTACTTC
-	TRBV6-5	TRBJ2-7	once	CASGQYEQYF	TGTGCCAGCGGGCAATACGAGCAGTACTTC
-	TRBV27	TRBJ2-1	-	CASSPTVVGNEQFF	TGTGCCAGCAGCCCCACAGTCGTAGGCAATGAGCAGTTCTTC
-	TRBV2	TRBJ2-3	-	CASSASAVETQYF	TGTGCCAGCAGTGCCTCCGCGGTTGAAACGCAGTATTTT
-	TRBV6-5	TRBJ1-2	-	CASSYSSVTNYGYTF	TGTGCCAGCAGTTACTCGTCCGTAACTAACTATGGCTACACCTTC
-	TRBV10-2	TRBJ1-2	few	CASSFSPGEGYGYTF	TGCGCCAGCTCCTTCTCCCCGGGGGAGGGCTATGGCTACACCTTC
-	TRBV5-4	TRBJ1-1	-	CASSLGANTEAFF	TGTGCCAGCAGCTTAGGGGCAAACACTGAAGCTTTCTTT
-	TRBV5-1	TRBJ2-7	-	CASSPGGQYEQYF	TGCGCCAGCAGCCCCGGGGGACAGTACGAGCAGTACTTC
-	TRBV19	TRBJ1-1	once	CASSMLQMNTEAFF	TGTGCCAGTAGTATGCTGCAGATGAACACTGAAGCTTTCTTT
TRBD1	TRBV5-1	TRBJ1-6	few	CASSLGQGNSPLHF	TGCGCCAGCAGCTTGGGACAGGGAAATTCACCCCTCCACTTT
-	TRBV29-1	TRBJ1-5	once	CSVAQGNQPQHF	TGCAGCGTTGCCCAGGGCAATCAGCCCCAGCATTTT
TRBD1	TRBV7-9	TRBJ1-2	-	CASSLGTTTGDGYTF	TGTGCCAGCAGCTTGGGAACAACGACAGGGGATGGCTACACCTTC
-	TRBV12-3/TRBV12-4	TRBJ1-5	-	CASSFTRAAQHF	TGTGCCAGCAGTTTTACTCGTGCGGCCCAGCATTTT
TRBD2	TRBV5-1	TRBJ2-3	-	CASSSGLAGGDTQYF	TGCGCCAGCAGCTCCGGACTAGCGGGGGGTGATACGCAGTATTTT
TRBD2	TRBV9	TRBJ2-7	-	CASSVGSGGTYEQYF	TGTGCCAGCAGCGTAGGTAGCGGGGGAACCTACGAGCAGTACTTC
-	TRBV5-1	TRBJ1-3	-	CASSLMAGASGNTIYF	TGCGCCAGCAGCTTAATGGCAGGGGCCTCTGGAAACACCATATATTTT
-	TRBV7-2	TRBJ1-2	once	CASSYAGAHDYGYTF	TGTGCCAGCAGCTACGCAGGGGCTCATGACTATGGCTACACCTTC
-	TRBV3-1/TRBV3-2	TRBJ2-3	-	CASSRRAPYRGGAVPDTQYF	TGTGCCAGCAGCCGACGAGCTCCCTACCGGGGCGGGGCAGTCCCAGATACGCAGTATTTT
-	TRBV29-1	TRBJ1-1	-	CSVVRSMNTEAFF	TGCAGCGTTGTTCGGTCTATGAACACTGAAGCTTTCTTT
TRBD1	TRBV7-9	TRBJ1-1	-	CASSPIIGGLNTEAFF	TGTGCCAGCAGCCCTATTATAGGGGGCTTGAACACTGAAGCTTTCTTT
TRBD1	TRBV27	TRBJ1-1	-	CAAGGKGVRNTEAFF	TGTGCGGCAGGGGGAAAAGGGGTTCGGAACACTGAAGCTTTCTTT
-	TRBV9	TRBJ1-2	-	CASSVGVPRGAYGYTF	TGTGCCAGCAGCGTAGGAGTCCCAAGGGGCGCCTATGGCTACACCTTC
-	TRBV3-1/TRBV3-2	TRBJ1-3	-	CASSQAGTGNTIYF	TGTGCCAGCAGCCAAGCAGGGACAGGAAACACCATATATTTT
-	TRBV19	TRBJ2-5	once	CASSISTGQETQYF	TGTGCCAGTAGTATATCAACAGGCCAAGAGACCCAGTACTTC
-	TRBV9	TRBJ2-3	-	CASSVWRADTQYF	TGTGCCAGCAGCGTATGGAGAGCAGATACGCAGTATTTT
TRBD1	TRBV6-5	TRBJ1-5	-	CASTLGQGIWPQHF	TGTGCCAGCACCCTTGGACAGGGAATTTGGCCCCAGCATTTT
-	TRBV10-3	TRBJ1-6	-	CAISEGGTFNSPLHF	TGTGCCATCAGTGAGGGCGGAACCTTTAATTCACCCCTCCACTTT